A selection of T cell receptor beta chains follows, all from one sample in a study of neoadjuvant anti-PD-1 for oral cavity cancer. Clones were sequenced by immunoSEQ multiplex PCR, and TCRdb holds only the in-frame ones, with some missing. The sample has about 14,000 clones; just under 75% are singletons. Specimen: PBMCs, collected after nivolumab (anti-PD-1) treatment. These receptor sequences come from a person aged 40 to 85 with oral cavity squamous cell carcinoma. Each CDR3 is given with its conserved first and last residue. A D gene is named only where the DNA matches it firmly. Size tells how often a clone was seen (once, few, many) or the class of an expanded clone, and some rows leave it out.

NA	NA	TRBV20-1	TRBJ1-1	10	TGCAGTGACAGGGAAACTGAAGCTTTCTTT	CSDRETEAFF
TRBD1	NA	TRBV4-1	TRBJ2-2	17	TGCGCCAGCAGCCAAGGGTGGGCAGGGGGCTTCACCGGGGAGCTGTTTTTT	CASSQGWAGGFTGELFF
TRBD2	NA	TRBV29-1	TRBJ2-5	14	TGCAGCGCCGGGGCGGGACTAGGGCAAGAGACCCAGTACTTC	CSAGAGLGQETQYF
NA	NA	TRBV4-1	TRBJ2-3	16	TGCGCCAGCAGCCAAGTAGTTAGTGGTGTTGCGGATACGCAGTATTTT	CASSQVVSGVADTQYF
NA	NA	TRBV30	TRBJ2-7	14	TGTGCCTGGAGTGTAGGGACGGGGTCAATCGAGCAGTACTTC	CAWSVGTGSIEQYF
NA	few	TRBV7-9	TRBJ1-5	15	TGTGCCAGCAGCTTGGCCCACGGGGGCAATCAGCCCCAGCATTTT	CASSLAHGGNQPQHF
NA	NA	TRBV7-3	TRBJ2-2	16	TGTGCCAGCAGCTTAAACTCTGGGACCAACACCGGGGAGCTGTTTTTT	CASSLNSGTNTGELFF
NA	NA	TRBV9	TRBJ2-5	12	TGTGCCAGCAGCAATGGGGGGGAGACCCAGTACTTC	CASSNGGETQYF
NA	NA	TRBV5-1	TRBJ2-2	12	TGCGCCAGCAGCCCCTACACCGGGGAGCTGTTTTTT	CASSPYTGELFF
TRBD2	once	TRBV6-5	TRBJ2-1	15	TGTGCCAGCAGCAGGAGCGGGAGTGGGATCAATGAGCAGTTCTTC	CASSRSGSGINEQFF
NA	NA	TRBV6-5	TRBJ1-5	15	TGTGCCAGCAGTTCCCGGGCCACCAGTAATCAGCCCCAGCATTTT	CASSSRATSNQPQHF
NA	NA	TRBV14	TRBJ1-2	12	TGTGCCAGCAGCCAAGATCGGTCTGGCTACACCTTC	CASSQDRSGYTF
NA	NA	TRBV5-1	TRBJ2-3	15	TGCGCCAGCAGCCTCCGGGACTCAAGCACAGATACGCAGTATTTT	CASSLRDSSTDTQYF
NA	NA	TRBV5-1	TRBJ2-7	13	TGCGCCAGCAGCTTGGATAGGGGGAGGGAGCAGTACTTC	CASSLDRGREQYF
NA	NA	TRBV2	TRBJ1-4	15	TGTGCCAGCAGGACCGAACAGTCAACTAATGAAAAACTGTTTTTT	CASRTEQSTNEKLFF
TRBD2	NA	TRBV19	TRBJ2-5	14	TGTGCCAGTAGTTCCACAGCGGGGCAAGAGACCCAGTACTTC	CASSSTAGQETQYF
NA	NA	TRBV5-1	TRBJ2-7	13	TGCGCCAGCAGCCACAGGGTTCCGGACGAGCAGTACTTC	CASSHRVPDEQYF
TRBD2	NA	TRBV5-1	TRBJ2-2	18	TGCGCCAGCAGCCAGCCACGCGTCAGCGGGGGAAACACCGGGGAGCTGTTTTTT	CASSQPRVSGGNTGELFF
TRBD2	NA	TRBV2	TRBJ2-1	14	TGTGCCAGCAGTTCTAGCGGGAGGGGGGATGAGCAGTTCTTC	CASSSSGRGDEQFF
TRBD2	NA	TRBV4-2	TRBJ2-5	17	TGTGCCAGCAGCCAAGATAGGGGACTAGCGATTTCGGAGACCCAGTACTTC	CASSQDRGLAISETQYF
NA	NA	TRBV30	TRBJ2-1	15	TGTGCCTGGAATCCCCTTCTGTTCTCCTACAATGAGCAGTTCTTC	CAWNPLLFSYNEQFF
NA	NA	TRBV7-3	TRBJ2-5	13	TGTGCCAGCAGCCCGGGGGTCGGAGAGACCCAGTACTTC	CASSPGVGETQYF
TRBD1	NA	TRBV28	TRBJ1-4	14	TGTGCCAGCAGTCCGACAGGGAATAATGAAAAACTGTTTTTT	CASSPTGNNEKLFF
NA	NA	TRBV7-9	TRBJ1-1	14	TGTGCCAGCAGCTCGCAGGAGATCAACACTGAAGCTTTCTTT	CASSSQEINTEAFF
TRBD2	NA	TRBV6-5	TRBJ2-7	15	TGTGCCAGCAGTTACTCGGGCGGGGGGGACTACGAGCAGTACTTC	CASSYSGGGDYEQYF
NA	few	TRBV7-3	TRBJ1-1	14	TGTGCCAGCAGCTTACAGGGGACGAACACTGAAGCTTTCTTT	CASSLQGTNTEAFF
TRBD2	NA	TRBV12-5	TRBJ2-1	14	TGTGCTAGTTCATCTCGGGACTACTCCAATGAGCAGTTCTTC	CASSSRDYSNEQFF
TRBD1	once	TRBV2	TRBJ2-7	15	TGTGCCAGCACCTACCTCCAGGACAGGTCCTACGAGCAGTACTTC	CASTYLQDRSYEQYF
NA	NA	TRBV15	TRBJ1-1	14	TGTGCCACCAGCAGAGAGGGGGCGCCTAGTGAAGCTTTCTTT	CATSREGAPSEAFF
TRBD2	NA	TRBV5-1	TRBJ2-5	18	TGCGCCAGCAGTTTTGCGCCGACTAGCGGGAGGGCCGGGGAGACCCAGTACTTC	CASSFAPTSGRAGETQYF
NA	NA	TRBV7-8	TRBJ1-5	16	TGTGCCAGCAGCCCTCCGGGGACCTATAGCAATCAGCCCCAGCATTTT	CASSPPGTYSNQPQHF
TRBD2	NA	TRBV19	TRBJ2-1	14	TGTGCCAGTAGTATAGGGGAGGGAAAGGGTGAGCAGTTCTTC	CASSIGEGKGEQFF
NA	NA	TRBV27	TRBJ2-2	15	TGTGCCAGCAGTTTAATGGGGGCTTACACCGGGGAGCTGTTTTTT	CASSLMGAYTGELFF
NA	few	TRBV13	TRBJ1-2	14	TGTGCCAGCAGCTCTGGGGGGGAAAACTATGGCTACACCTTC	CASSSGGENYGYTF
TRBD1	NA	TRBV10-3	TRBJ1-1	15	TGTGCCATCAGTTCTACAGGGGGGGATGGCACTGAAGCTTTCTTT	CAISSTGGDGTEAFF
TRBD1	once	TRBV30	TRBJ2-7	15	TGTGCCTGGAGTGCCAGACAGGGAAGCTCCTACGAGCAGTACTTC	CAWSARQGSSYEQYF
TRBD2	NA	TRBV29-1	TRBJ2-5	14	TGCAGCGCCTCATGGACTAGCGGACAAGAGACCCAGTACTTC	CSASWTSGQETQYF
TRBD2	NA	TRBV4-2	TRBJ2-1	16	TGTGCCAGCAGCCAAGCAACTAGCGGGACCTACAATGAGCAGTTCTTC	CASSQATSGTYNEQFF
NA	NA	TRBV6-5	TRBJ1-6	15	TGTGCTAGCACCGTCGCTGGCGCCTATAATTCACCCCTCCACTTT	CASTVAGAYNSPLHF
NA	NA	TRBV4-1	TRBJ2-1	16	TGCGCCAGCAGCCAAGAGGGCCCGAGCTCCTACAATGAGCAGTTCTTC	CASSQEGPSSYNEQFF
TRBD2	NA	TRBV10-3	TRBJ2-1	15	TGTGCCATCAGTGGTGGGCGGGAGAGTTACAATGAGCAGTTCTTC	CAISGGRESYNEQFF
NA	once	TRBV29-1	TRBJ2-5	14	TGCAGCGCAGGTGAGAGGGTTTCCCAAGAGACCCAGTACTTC	CSAGERVSQETQYF
TRBD1	few	TRBV28	TRBJ2-7	16	TGTGCCAGCAGCCCTTACGACAGGGTGGTAGCCTACGAGCAGTACTTC	CASSPYDRVVAYEQYF
NA	NA	TRBV30	TRBJ1-5	14	TGTGCCTGGAGCCAAGGGACTCTCAATCAGCCCCAGCATTTT	CAWSQGTLNQPQHF
TRBD2	NA	TRBV5-8	TRBJ2-1	15	TGTGCCAGCAGCTTGATCGAGCGGGGGGGGAATGAGCAGTTCTTC	CASSLIERGGNEQFF
NA	NA	TRBV29-1	TRBJ1-2	12	TGCAGCGTTGATTCACAGGTTGTGGGCTACACCTTC	CSVDSQVVGYTF
NA	NA	TRBV6-1	TRBJ2-7	13	TGTGCCAGCAGTGGGGGTTGGACCTACGAGCAGTACTTC	CASSGGWTYEQYF
TRBD1	NA	TRBV14	TRBJ1-5	20	TGTGCCAGCAGCCAACGCTTTTCAGGGGACAGCAAATATAGCAATCAGCCCCAGCATTTT	CASSQRFSGDSKYSNQPQHF
NA	NA	TRBV10-3	TRBJ2-5	13	TGTGCCATCAGGGGCAGGGTGGAAGAGACCCAGTACTTC	CAIRGRVEETQYF
NA	NA	TRBV7-6	TRBJ2-1	12	TGTGCCAGCAGCCTACAGAGAAATGAGCAGTTCTTC	CASSLQRNEQFF
TRBD1	NA	TRBV27	TRBJ1-2	15	TGTGCCAGCAGCCCCCCCGGGACAGGGGAGAGTGGCTACACCTTC	CASSPPGTGESGYTF
NA	NA	TRBV5-1	TRBJ2-7	13	TGCGCCAGCAGCTCTTCCGGCGGCTACGAGCAGTACTTC	CASSSSGGYEQYF
NA	few	TRBV5-1	TRBJ1-4	15	TGCGCCAGCAGCTTGGTTGCAGCGAATAATGAAAAACTGTTTTTT	CASSLVAANNEKLFF
NA	NA	TRBV4-1	TRBJ2-2	18	TGCGCCAGCAGCCAAGAGGGGGCCCCGGGAAGGAACACCGGGGAGCTGTTTTTT	CASSQEGAPGRNTGELFF
NA	NA	TRBV7-3	TRBJ2-2	14	TGTGCCAGCGCCGGGACCCAAGGGGCCGGGGAGCTGTTTTTT	CASAGTQGAGELFF